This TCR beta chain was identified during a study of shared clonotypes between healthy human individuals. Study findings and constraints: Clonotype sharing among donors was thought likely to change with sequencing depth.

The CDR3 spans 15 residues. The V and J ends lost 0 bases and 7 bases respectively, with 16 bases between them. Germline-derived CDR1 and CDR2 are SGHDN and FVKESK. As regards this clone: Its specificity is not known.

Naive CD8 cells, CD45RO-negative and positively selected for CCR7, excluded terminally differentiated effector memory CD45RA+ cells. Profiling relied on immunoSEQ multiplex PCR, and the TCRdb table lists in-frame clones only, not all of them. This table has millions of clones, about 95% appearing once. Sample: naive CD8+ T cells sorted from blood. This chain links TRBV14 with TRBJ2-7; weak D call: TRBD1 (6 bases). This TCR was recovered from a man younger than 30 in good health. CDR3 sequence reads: CASSQEPPDRREQYF. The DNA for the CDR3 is TGTGCCAGCAGCCAAGAACCCCCGGACAGACGGGAGCAGTACTTC.